This TCR beta chain was documented in a study of control samples from healthy donors and cancer patients. Sequencing was performed with immunoSEQ multiplex PCR; in TCRdb, only in-frame clones are kept and a portion is missing. The sample shows some 90,000 clones, roughly 89% of them seen only once. The germline CDR1 and CDR2 sequences are SGHKS and YYEKEE (reference sequence). V gave up 5 bases and J gave up 3 bases, with 14 bases separating them. CDR3 length: 14 residues. Sequencing was carried out using blood. V gene TRBV5-5 combines with J gene TRBJ2-5, with a possible D match to TRBD1 (5 bases). The origin of this receptor is a woman between 55 and 75 years old in good health. As DNA, the CDR3 is TGTGCCAGCAGTCCTGAACAGGCTAAAGAGACCCAGTACTTC. Its translation: CASSPEQAKETQYF.